Listed below are T cell receptor beta chains from one sample, sequenced in a study of OX40 agonist ivuxolimab in advanced cancers. Assay used: immunoSEQ multiplex PCR; TCRdb lists only in-frame clones, some missing. This sample carries approximately 100,000 clones, approximately 80% of them seen once, and the ten largest clones take around 5.5%. Specimen: CD4+ or CD8+ T cells sorted from blood, collected in a trial of the OX40 agonist ivuxolimab. Every receptor here comes from an adult with an advanced solid tumor such as melanoma, head and neck, liver or kidney cancer. Both conserved end residues are part of each CDR3. D genes are given only for firm matches. Clone size is stated in some rows and not others, as once, few, many or a class when expanded.

cdr3_nt cdr3_aa clone_size j_call d_call v_call cdr3_length
TGTGCCACCGCAGCCGGGACTAGCGGAGATACGCAGTATTTT CATAAGTSGDTQYF - TRBJ2-3 TRBD2 TRBV10-3 14
TGTGCCAGCAGTGGTTGGGGGGGGCCCTACAATGAGCAGTTCTTC CASSGWGGPYNEQFF - TRBJ2-1 - TRBV6-1 15
TGTGCCAGCAGTCTCCTAGACAATCAGCCCCAGCATTTT CASSLLDNQPQHF - TRBJ1-5 - TRBV6-6 13
TGTGCCAGCAGTCTCCGGGACGGAAGGGAAAAACTGTTTTTT CASSLRDGREKLFF - TRBJ1-4 - TRBV9 14
TGTGCCAGCAGCCCCCAGGGGGGGCCAGGGAATGAGCAGTTCTTC CASSPQGGPGNEQFF - TRBJ2-1 - TRBV7-3 15
TGCAGCGTTATCGGGACAGGGTTCAACGAGCAGTACTTC CSVIGTGFNEQYF - TRBJ2-7 TRBD1 TRBV29-1 13
TGTGCCAGCAGTGGGATCAGCGGGGCCCCACCGCTCGATGAGCAGTTCTTC CASSGISGAPPLDEQFF - TRBJ2-1 TRBD2 TRBV25-1 17
TGTGCCAGCAGGATGGGGTTAGGAGAGACCCAGTACTTC CASRMGLGETQYF once TRBJ2-5 - TRBV7-9 13
TGTGCCAGCAGCGTAGACAGCGGGAGGGGGGAGACCCAGTACTTC CASSVDSGRGETQYF - TRBJ2-5 TRBD2 TRBV9 15
TGCGCCAGCAGCTTGGAGGCAGGGAATGGCTACACCTTC CASSLEAGNGYTF - TRBJ1-2 - TRBV5-1 13
TGTGCCAGCAGTTACGATGCCAGGGAGAACACTGAAGCTTTCTTT CASSYDARENTEAFF - TRBJ1-1 - TRBV6-5 15
TGTGCCAGCATCGCTGACAGGAACACTGAAGCTTTCTTT CASIADRNTEAFF - TRBJ1-1 - TRBV2 13
TGTGCCAGCAGCGTAGAGGGGTGGCCAACTGGAAACACCATATATTTT CASSVEGWPTGNTIYF once TRBJ1-3 - TRBV9 16
TGTGCCAGCAGTGCCCGGACTAGCGGGAGTCTAGGGAATGGCGGGGAGCTGTTTTTT CASSARTSGSLGNGGELFF - TRBJ2-2 TRBD2 TRBV6-1 19
TGTGCCAGCAGCCTCCAGGACAGCTTCGAAGGATTGAACACTGAAGCTTTCTTT CASSLQDSFEGLNTEAFF - TRBJ1-1 - TRBV21-1 18
TGTGCCAGCAGCCCAGGGCAACATGGCTACACCTTC CASSPGQHGYTF - TRBJ1-2 - TRBV7-2 12
TGTGCCAGCAGCGTAGCAGGGGATAGCAATCAGCCCCAGCATTTT CASSVAGDSNQPQHF - TRBJ1-5 - TRBV9 15
TGTGCCAGTCATGGGCCCGGACTTAGCAATCAGCCCCAGCATTTT CASHGPGLSNQPQHF - TRBJ1-5 - TRBV19 15
TGTGCCAGCAGCCAATCGGTAGGGGAGATTAATCAGCCCCAGCATTTT CASSQSVGEINQPQHF - TRBJ1-5 - TRBV16 16
TGTGCCAGCAGCAAAGATAACAGAGCCTACGAGCAGTACTTC CASSKDNRAYEQYF - TRBJ2-7 - TRBV21-1 14
TGCGCCAGCAGCTCCCAAGCGTCGGGGACCGGGGGTTCACCCCTCCACTTT CASSSQASGTGGSPLHF - TRBJ1-6 - TRBV5-1 17
TGTGCCAGTAGTGCCGCCGGGACAGGGGGCCGGCAGCCCCAGCATTTT CASSAAGTGGRQPQHF few TRBJ1-5 TRBD1 TRBV19 16
TGCGCCAGCAGTCAATCACACTTCGGGGATGGCGGCTACACCTTC CASSQSHFGDGGYTF - TRBJ1-2 - TRBV23-1 15
TGTGCCAGCAGTTCGGGACTAGCGGGAGGGGGTGAGCAGTTCTTC CASSSGLAGGGEQFF - TRBJ2-1 TRBD2 TRBV27 15
TGCGCCAGCAGCCTCGCAACAGATACGCAGTATTTT CASSLATDTQYF - TRBJ2-3 - TRBV5-1 12
TGTGCCAGCAGCCGAGACGGACTAGCGGATACCTACGAGCAGTACTTC CASSRDGLADTYEQYF - TRBJ2-7 TRBD2 TRBV11-3 16
TGTGCCAGCAGTTTAGGGGCCGGCTTCTCCTATAATTCACCCCTCCACTTT CASSLGAGFSYNSPLHF - TRBJ1-6 - TRBV27 17
TGTGCCAGCTCACCTGGGATTGCGGAGCAGTACTTC CASSPGIAEQYF - TRBJ2-7 - TRBV18 12
TGCGCCAGCAGTTCTAGCCGTATTACCTACAATGAGCAGTTCTTC CASSSSRITYNEQFF - TRBJ2-1 - TRBV10-1 15
TGCAGCGTTGCCCTAAGCGGGAGTATGAGTGAGCAGTTCTTC CSVALSGSMSEQFF - TRBJ2-1 TRBD2 TRBV29-1 14
TGTGCCAGTAGTATAGGTGCAGCCCCCCTGAACACCGGGGAGCTGTTTTTT CASSIGAAPLNTGELFF - TRBJ2-2 - TRBV19 17
TGTGCCAGCAGCTTAGAACTCCCAAATGAGCAGTTCTTC CASSLELPNEQFF - TRBJ2-1 - TRBV7-8 13
TGTGCCAGCAGTGTACAGGGGGGCACAGATACGCAGTATTTT CASSVQGGTDTQYF - TRBJ2-3 TRBD1 TRBV6-1 14
TGTGCCAGCAGCTTTGGAGCGGGCACAGATACGCAGTATTTT CASSFGAGTDTQYF - TRBJ2-3 - TRBV7-2 14
TGCGCCAGCAGCCAAGGTATTGGCGGTCATAATTCACCCCTCCACTTT CASSQGIGGHNSPLHF - TRBJ1-6 - TRBV5-8 16
TGTGCCAGTAGTTTCCGGGACGAATATGAAAAACTGTTTTTT CASSFRDEYEKLFF - TRBJ1-4 - TRBV19 14
TGTGCCAGCAGGGCAACCGGGGAGCTGTTTTTT CASRATGELFF - TRBJ2-2 - TRBV6-6 11
TGTGCTAGTGGTTCCAGGGACGGGAACACTGAAGCTTTCTTT CASGSRDGNTEAFF - TRBJ1-1 - TRBV12-5 14
TGTGCCAGCAGCCCAGAGGGGGGAAGGGGAGATACGCAGTATTTT CASSPEGGRGDTQYF - TRBJ2-3 - TRBV11-2 15
TGTGCCTGGAGCCTCGGGGACATTAATGAAAAACTGTTTTTT CAWSLGDINEKLFF - TRBJ1-4 - TRBV30 14
TGCACCAGCAGCCCCCGGGGCGGGACTAGCGGGGGGGAACGCACAGATACGCAGTATTTT CTSSPRGGTSGGERTDTQYF - TRBJ2-3 - TRBV1 20